This record looks at one T cell receptor beta chain sequence and its context. Antigen: not known. The data were obtained in a study of immune evolution from preneoplasia to lung adenocarcinoma. Study summary: HLA loss of heterozygosity: approximately 7.5% AIS, 15% MIA, roughly 35% ADC, none AAH.

CDR1 and CDR2 from the germline V gene are SEHNR and FQNEAQ (reference sequence). The length of the CDR3 is 15 residues. V was shortened by 1 base and J by 6 bases, with 13 bases between the two germline ends. Points from the study as a whole: Normal lung had the highest top T cell clone frequencies.

This table comes from immunoSEQ multiplex PCR, and its TCRdb copy is limited to in-frame clones, with some not included. The data hold roughly 13,000 clones, with 80% to 90% observed a single time. Between the mid-2010s and the late 2010s, patients underwent resection in Japan or China. Source material: FFPE minimally invasive lung adenocarcinoma tissue. This sequence originates from an older person with lung adenocarcinoma. V and J are TRBV7-9 and TRBJ1-5; tentatively, D is TRBD1 (5 bases). CDR3 in amino acids: CASSLGVRDGQPQHF. The DNA for the CDR3 is TGTGCCAGCAGCTTAGGCGTCAGGGACGGTCAGCCCCAGCATTTT.